This passage covers 28 T cell receptor beta chains from one sample sequenced in a study of blood T cell repertoires in COVID-19. Sequencing used immunoSEQ multiplex PCR; TCRdb keeps in-frame clones, though not all of them. This repertoire shows 180,000 or so clones, approximately 80% found once; its top ten account for approximately 13%. The sample was PBMCs or T cells enriched from blood (not recorded which). Every receptor here comes from a woman aged 55-70 years who had recovered from COVID-19.

V usage is TRBV24-1 and J usage is TRBJ2-7, with 8 positions matching TRBD2. The junction had 10 bases not matched to a gene; V was cut back by 12 bases and J by 4 bases. The CDR3 sequence is 13 residues long. Per the germline V gene, CDR1 is KGHDR and CDR2 is SFDVKD. CDR3 bases: TGTGCCGTCGGGGGGGCGTTAGTGTACGAGCAGTACTTC. Amino acid sequence: CAVGGALVYEQYF.

This chain joins TRBV3-1 (or the pseudogene TRBV3-2) and TRBJ1-2; D ambiguous. The germline CDR1 and CDR2 sequences are LGHDT and YNNKEL (reference sequence). The CDR3 extends over 14 amino acids. Trimming took off 4 bases at V and 3 bases at J, with 12 bases between the two ends. CDR3 sequence: CASSPQAGYYGYTF. The CDR3 DNA sequence: TGTGCCAGCAGCCCCCAAGCAGGCTACTATGGCTACACCTTC.

Here the CDR3 DNA reads TGCGCCAGCGGGGGGGGTTTGACAGATACGCAGTATTTT. Translated, it gives CASGGGLTDTQYF. The V and J genes are TRBV10-1 and TRBJ2-3; 7 nucleotides match TRBD2. Losses at the gene ends were 8 bases for V and 3 bases for J; bases not matched to a gene: 5. Germline CDR1 is WNHNN and CDR2 is SYGVQD (reference sequence). This CDR3 comprises 13 residues.

The gene calls are TRBV29-1 and TRBJ2-5; 12 positions match TRBD2. The CDR3 is made up of 14 amino acids. With 4 bases clipped from V and 7 bases from J, the junction kept 7 bases outside the gene matches. Per the germline V gene, CDR1 is SQVTM and CDR2 is ANQGSEA. The CDR3 spells CSVAPSGGAGTQYF. The CDR3 nucleotides are TGCAGCGTTGCCCCTAGCGGGGGGGCCGGGACCCAGTACTTC.

This chain joins TRBV29-1 and TRBJ1-1; D call uncertain. V dropped 7 bases and J dropped 2 bases, with 5 bases sitting between them. There are 10 residues in the CDR3. The germline V gene has CDR1 SQVTM and CDR2 ANQGSEA. CDR3 DNA: TGCAGCGCCAGAAACACTGAAGCTTTCTTT. Encoded protein: CSARNTEAFF.

The genes are TRBV20-1 and TRBJ2-7; 9 bases agree with TRBD1. CDR1 is DFQATT and CDR2 is SNEGSKA in the germline V gene (reference sequence). V shed 3 bases and J 3 bases; nucleotides not matched to a gene: 9. The length of the CDR3 is 15 residues. CDR3 DNA sequence: TGCAGTGCTAGTTCCCCGGGACAGGGAAACTACGAGCAGTACTTC. This gives the protein CSASSPGQGNYEQYF.

The table lists this clone with a few counts. The chain joins TRBV6-6 to TRBJ1-1; D remains ambiguous. The V end was cut by 3 bases, the J end by 0 bases, with 8 bases between. The CDR3 extends over 14 amino acids. From germline, CDR1 is MNHNY and CDR2 SVGAGI (reference sequence). CDR3 in amino acids: CASSYAELNTEAFF. In nucleotides, the CDR3 is TGTGCCAGCAGTTATGCAGAACTGAACACTGAAGCTTTCTTT.

The gene calls are TRBV11-2 and TRBJ2-7; perhaps TRBD2 as D (6 bases). Per germline, CDR1 SGHAT and CDR2 FQNNGV. V was clipped by 6 bases and J by 5 bases, with 17 bases between them. This CDR3 has 14 residues. Here the CDR3 DNA reads TGTGCCAGCAGGGGAGGTCAGGTTTTGAACGAGCAGTACTTC. It specifies CASRGGQVLNEQYF.

The chain couples TRBV2 to TRBJ1-1, with D possibly being TRBD1 (5 bases). CDR1 and CDR2 (germline): SNHLY, FYNNEI. V lost 6 bases and J lost 0, with 8 bases in between. CDR3 length: 13 amino acids. CDR3 residues: CASREGLNTEAFF. The CDR3 DNA reads TGTGCCAGCAGGGAGGGACTGAACACTGAAGCTTTCTTT.

The chain uses TRBV5-1 and TRBJ1-4, with TRBD1 as a possible D gene (6 bases). Germline assignment: CDR1 SGHRS and CDR2 YFSETQ. CDR3 size: 14 residues. V was cut by 4 bases and J by 8 bases, with 15 bases left in between. The CDR3 DNA sequence: TGCGCCAGCAGCATACAGGGTTATGAGGAAAAACTGTTTTTT. Translating it yields CASSIQGYEEKLFF.

This chain uses TRBV7-6 with TRBJ2-2; 9 bases align to TRBD1. CDR3 length: 15 amino acids. Trimming at V came to 5 bases and at J to 3 bases, leaving 4 bases not matched to a gene. CDR1 SGHVS and CDR2 FNYEAQ come from the germline V gene. CDR3 nucleotide sequence: TGTGCCAGCAGCCTAACAGGGGGCGACACCGGGGAGCTGTTTTTT. Translation gives CASSLTGGDTGELFF.

The genes are TRBV11-2 and TRBJ2-7, with D perhaps matching TRBD1 (6 bases). The germline V gene has CDR1 SGHAT and CDR2 FQNNGV. This CDR3 contains 16 residues. The germline V and J ends were trimmed by 2 bases and 2 bases, with 16 bases remaining between them. In DNA, the CDR3 is TGTGCCAGCAGCTTACGAGGACAGCGACTCCCCTACGAGCAGTACTTC. Residues: CASSLRGQRLPYEQYF.

The J gene is TRBJ1-2, the V gene TRBV4-2; D unresolved. The CDR3 loop spans 15 amino acids. Trimming took off 0 bases at V and 2 bases at J, with 10 bases between the two ends. Looked up from germline, CDR1 is LGHNA and CDR2 is YNFKEQ. This CDR3 reads CASSQDTRGNYGYTF. Here the CDR3 DNA reads TGTGCCAGCAGCCAAGACACCCGCGGAAACTATGGCTACACCTTC.

This rearrangement joins TRBV5-1 to TRBJ2-5, with D possibly TRBD2 on 5 matching bases. The CDR3 runs to 12 residues. The germline V gene encodes CDR1 SGHRS and CDR2 YFSETQ. Trimming stripped 5 bases from V and 6 bases from J, with 11 bases between. Here the CDR3 DNA reads TGCGCCAGCAGTCCCGGGGTACAGACCCAGTACTTC. It codes for CASSPGVQTQYF. The full variable domain, in which reference TRBV5-1 and TRBJ2-5 provide the parts outside the CDR3, is KAGVTQTPRYLIKTRGQQVTLSCSPISGHRSVSWYQQTPGQGLQFLFEYFSETQRNKGNFPGRFSGRQFSNSRSEMNVSTLELGDSALYLCASSPGVQTQYFGPGTRLLVL.

The rearrangement joins TRBV4-1 to TRBJ1-4; D possibly corresponds to TRBD1 (5 bases). Between the trimmed V and J ends, which lost 0 bases and 0 bases, there was a span of 11 bases. Germline CDR1 and CDR2: MGHRA and YSYEKL. The CDR3 is made up of 17 amino acids. The CDR3 loop reads CASSQEQGFATNEKLFF. CDR3 coding DNA: TGCGCCAGCAGCCAAGAGCAGGGTTTTGCAACTAATGAAAAACTGTTTTTT.

This clone has a handful of counts. The chain combines TRBV5-4 with TRBJ2-3; TRBD1 aligns across 12 bases. CDR1 and CDR2 from the germline V gene are SGHNT and YYREEE (reference sequence). The ends lost 2 bases at V and 4 bases at J; junction bases unmatched: 5. This CDR3 is 16 amino acids long. The CDR3 nucleotides are TGTGCCAGCAGCTTAGGGACAGGGGGCGTCGCAGATACGCAGTATTTT. Translated: CASSLGTGGVADTQYF.

The chain links TRBV27 to TRBJ2-7, with 8 bases lining up with TRBD2. The V gene end was trimmed by 3 bases and the J gene end by 5 bases; junction bases not matched to a gene: 6. This CDR3 contains 14 residues. Germline-derived CDR1 and CDR2 are MNHEY and SMNVEV (reference sequence). CDR3 sequence: CASSLLAGSHEQYF. CDR3 in DNA: TGTGCCAGCAGTTTGTTAGCGGGATCCCACGAGCAGTACTTC.

This chain uses TRBV3-1 (or the pseudogene TRBV3-2) with TRBJ2-7, with a weak D call TRBD2 (7 bases). CDR3 length: 14 residues. Germline values: CDR1 LGHDT, CDR2 YNNKEL (reference sequence). V was shortened by 4 bases and J by 2 bases, with 12 bases between the two germline ends. The CDR3 DNA reads as TGTGCCAGCAGCCCCGGGGGGCCGACCTACGAGCAGTACTTC. Its translation: CASSPGGPTYEQYF.

This clone was detected only once. The V gene is TRBV28, the J gene TRBJ2-7; a weak D match, TRBD1 (6 bases). In germline, CDR1 is MDHEN, CDR2 SYDVKM. Trimming left V 6 bases short and J 6 bases short, with 24 bases between. The CDR3 sequence is 16 residues long. The CDR3 is CASRLRDNSLYGEQYF. CDR3 sequence (DNA): TGTGCCAGCAGGTTAAGGGACAACTCTCTCTACGGCGAGCAGTACTTC.

This chain joins TRBV15 and TRBJ2-1; D possibly corresponds to TRBD2 (6 bases). This CDR3 region has 15 residues. Germline V CDR1 and CDR2: LNHNV, YYDKDF (reference sequence). V gave up 0 bases and J gave up 5 bases, with 11 bases separating them. The CDR3 reads CATSREMASDNEQFF. DNA for the CDR3: TGTGCCACCAGCAGAGAAATGGCTAGCGACAATGAGCAGTTCTTC.

The V call is TRBV12-2, the J call TRBJ2-1; the D call in the table, TRBD2, was not verified against the DNA. TRBV12-2 is flagged as a pseudogene. The CDR3 is 18 residues long. CDR3 nucleotides: TGTGCAAGTCGCCCCTGGGGCCGACTAGCGGGAGAGGATAATGAGCAGTTCTTC. This sequence encodes CASRPWGRLAGEDNEQFF.

This chain's CDR3 is CASRPQGATNEKLFF. The CDR3 nucleotides read TGTGCCAGCAGACCTCAGGGGGCAACTAATGAAAAACTGTTTTTT. The gene calls are TRBV28 and TRBJ1-4; the match to TRBD1 covers 7 bases. This CDR3 has 15 residues. The trim removed 6 bases at V and 0 bases at J, leaving 4 bases unmatched. The germline gives CDR1 MDHEN, CDR2 SYDVKM. Drawing the rest from reference TRBV28 and TRBJ1-4, the complete variable domain is DVKVTQSSRYLVKRTGEKVFLECVQDMDHENMFWYRQDPGLGLRLIYFSYDVKMKEKGDIPEGYSVSREKKERFSLILESASTNQTSMYLCASRPQGATNEKLFFGSGTQLSVL.

The chain links TRBV7-3 to TRBJ1-5; D perhaps matches TRBD1 (5 bases). Germline CDR1 and CDR2: SGHTA and FQGTGA. The CDR3 loop spans 16 amino acids. Trimming cost V 0 bases and J 0 bases, with 9 bases left between them. CDR3 in DNA: TGTGCCAGCAGCTTAACGGGGGGGTATAGCAATCAGCCCCAGCATTTT. Its translation: CASSLTGGYSNQPQHF.

This chain connects TRBV18 to TRBJ2-7, with TRBD2 as a possible D gene (5 bases). V lost 1 base to trimming and J lost 3 bases, with 10 bases between them. Germline CDR1 KGHSH, CDR2 LQKENI. CDR3 length equals 14 residues. The CDR3 DNA sequence: TGTGCCAGCTCACCACGAGGGAACGGCTACGAGCAGTACTTC. This gives the protein CASSPRGNGYEQYF.

This clone occurred once. V gene TRBV18 combines with J gene TRBJ1-2; no reliable D call. V lost 0 bases and J 4 bases, leaving 12 bases between the germline ends. Germline-derived CDR1 and CDR2 are KGHSH and LQKENI. The CDR3 has 15 residues. The CDR3 loop is CASSPPNREVYGYTF. In DNA, the CDR3 is TGTGCCAGCTCACCACCGAATCGGGAGGTCTATGGCTACACCTTC.

Only a few counts were recorded for this clone. CDR3 DNA sequence: TGTGCCAGCAGTTACGCAGTGAGCACAGATACGCAGTATTTT. This codes for CASSYAVSTDTQYF. The chain recombines TRBV6-5 with TRBJ2-3; unclear D gene. Germline lookup yields CDR1 MNHEY and CDR2 SVGAGI. V gave up 2 bases and J gave up 0 bases, with 6 bases separating them. The CDR3 length is 14 residues.

The sample holds a few counts of this clone. The chain is built from TRBV28 and TRBJ1-5; the D gene is possibly TRBD1 (6 bases). The V gene's germline CDR1 is MDHEN and CDR2 SYDVKM. The CDR3 runs 17 residues. Trimming shortened V by 6 bases and J by 5 bases, and 23 bases separated the two germline ends. CDR3 protein: CASRPRQVLWMHQPQHF. The CDR3 region has the DNA TGTGCCAGCAGACCCCGACAGGTTCTGTGGATGCATCAGCCCCAGCATTTT. The variable domain in full, with the rest retrieved from reference TRBV28 and TRBJ1-5, is DVKVTQSSRYLVKRTGEKVFLECVQDMDHENMFWYRQDPGLGLRLIYFSYDVKMKEKGDIPEGYSVSREKKERFSLILESASTNQTSMYLCASRPRQVLWMHQPQHFGDGTRLSIL.

The J gene is TRBJ2-3, the V gene TRBV2; TRBD1 matches at 8 bases. Germline CDR1 SNHLY, CDR2 FYNNEI. The CDR3 sequence is 14 residues long. V dropped 7 bases and J dropped 4; count of bases not matched to a gene: 7. The CDR3, as DNA: TGTGCCAGCATCTGGGACAGGAGTGCAGATACGCAGTATTTT. Its protein product is CASIWDRSADTQYF. Looking up the rest from reference TRBV2 and TRBJ2-3 gives the full variable domain: EPEVTQTPSHQVTQMGQEVILRCVPISNHLYFYWYRQILGQKVEFLVSFYNNEISEKSEIFDDQFSVERPDGSNFTLKIRSTKLEDSAMYFCASIWDRSADTQYFGPGTRLTVL.